The source of this TCR beta chain is a study of blood T cell repertoires in COVID-19. Per the original methods: It was from reference gene primer amplification that nucleated cell counts were estimated. TCRdb's copy holds only in-frame clones and misses some; the assay was immunoSEQ multiplex PCR. The V and J calls and clone size come from that table; D and trimming were worked out from the DNA. The table records about 67,000 clones, roughly 90% of them present only once. Specimen: peripheral blood. The clonotype comes from a woman between 55 and 75 years old with acute or convalescent COVID-19.

The CDR3 DNA follows: TGTGCCAGCAGTTACTCCACACTGAACACTGAAGCTTTCTTT. Its protein is CASSYSTLNTEAFF. The chain couples TRBV6-2 or TRBV6-3 to TRBJ1-1; D gene ambiguous. V lost 0 bases to trimming and J lost 0 bases, with 5 bases between them. The CDR3 consists of 14 residues. Germline-derived CDR1 and CDR2 are MNHEY and SVGEGT.